One T cell receptor (beta chain) is described in this entry. The antigen is not known. Between the trimmed V and J ends, which lost 1 base and 8 bases, there was a span of 11 bases. This CDR3 is built from 14 residues. Per the germline V gene, CDR1 is LNHNV and CDR2 is YYDKDF (reference sequence). The assay was immunoSEQ multiplex PCR, and TCRdb's table has in-frame clones only and misses some. The table includes 100,000 or so clones, about 85% detected once. The data were taken from a study of T cell responses to AZD1222 COVID-19 vaccine. Across the whole study: Investigators merged groups given second doses at roughly 4 or roughly 12 weeks.

Study-wide points: Donors skewed white British and female; clonal diversity was possibly underestimated. Seropositive at baseline were only six or seven AZD1222 recipients.

Sequenced material: peripheral blood, taken on day 0 of AZD1222 vaccination. V gene TRBV15 combines with J gene TRBJ1-4; maybe TRBD1 (5 bases). This clonotype was obtained from an adult in good health. The CDR3 DNA reads TGTGCCACCAGCAGAGCAGGGAGCGGGGAAAAACTGTTTTTT. As protein: CATSRAGSGEKLFF. Using reference TRBV15 and TRBJ1-4 for the parts outside the CDR3, the full variable domain is DAMVIQNPRYQVTQFGKPVTLSCSQTLNHNVMYWYQQKSSQAPKLLFHYYDKDFNNEADTPDNFQSRRPNTSFCFLDIRSPGLGDTAMYLCATSRAGSGEKLFFGSGTQLSVL.